What follows are 22 T cell receptor beta chains derived from one specimen sequenced in a study of blood T cell repertoires in COVID-19. Profiling relied on immunoSEQ multiplex PCR, and the TCRdb table lists in-frame clones only, not all of them. This sample has about 94,000 clones, with 80% found just once. Sequencing was performed on peripheral blood. The receptors were gathered from a human donor in a cohort sampled during active COVID-19.

This clone occurred once. The J gene is TRBJ1-5, the V gene TRBV19, with TRBD1 as a possible D gene (6 bases). CDR1 is LNHDA and CDR2 is SQIVND in the germline V gene (reference sequence). The CDR3 totals 14 residues. Trimming shortened V by 1 base and J by 7 bases, and 11 bases separated the two germline ends. CDR3 amino acids: CASSIVQGRQPQHF. DNA of the CDR3: TGTGCCAGTAGTATAGTTCAGGGGCGACAGCCCCAGCATTTT.

Turning to this clone: The germline gene is not matched at one end of the junction; a read error may be the cause. The genes are TRBV30 and TRBJ2-7; D is perhaps TRBD1 (6 bases). Germline V gene data show CDR1 as GTSNPN and CDR2 as SVGIG (reference sequence). This CDR3 has 13 amino acids. CDR3 DNA sequence: TGTGCCGGGAGTCCCAGGGGTTATGGCGAGCAGTACTTC. Protein product: CAGSPRGYGEQYF.

The chain carries TRBV2 and TRBJ2-5; the match to TRBD2 covers 8 bases. The CDR3 is made up of 13 amino acids. From germline, CDR1 is SNHLY and CDR2 FYNNEI. V shed 8 bases and J 4 bases; nucleotides not matched to a gene: 6. The CDR3 DNA is TGTGCCAGCTCGGGGGGGCGGGGAGAGACCCAGTACTTC. Amino acid sequence: CASSGGRGETQYF.

This clone showed up just once. The chain is built from TRBV9 and TRBJ1-1; 7 nucleotides agree with TRBD1. CDR1 is SGDLS and CDR2 is YYNGEE in the germline V gene. The CDR3 has 14 amino acids. Unmatched junction bases numbered 3, after V lost 4 bases and J lost 0 bases. The chain's CDR3 is CASSMGQMNTEAFF. The CDR3 bases are TGTGCCAGCAGCATGGGACAGATGAACACTGAAGCTTTCTTT. The entire variable domain, with the rest obtained from reference TRBV9 and TRBJ1-1, is as follows: DSGVTQTPKHLITATGQRVTLRCSPRSGDLSVYWYQQSLDQGLQFLIQYYNGEERAKGNILERFSAQQFPDLHSELNLSSLELGDSALYFCASSMGQMNTEAFFGQGTRLTVV.

The rearrangement uses TRBV5-6 and TRBJ1-1; the D is unclear. Per the germline V gene, CDR1 is SGHDT and CDR2 is YYEEEE. The CDR3 covers 16 residues. V was cut by 5 bases and J by 1 base, with 18 bases left in between. CDR3 DNA sequence: TGTGCCAGCAGTCGAAAACGACAATTAACGAACACTGAAGCTTTCTTT. Translated: CASSRKRQLTNTEAFF.

V usage is TRBV2 and J usage is TRBJ2-7, with D uncertain. V shed 4 bases and J shed 4 bases, with 8 bases lying between them. CDR3 length: 12 amino acids. The germline V gene has CDR1 SNHLY and CDR2 FYNNEI. CDR3 nucleotide sequence: TGTGCCAGCAGTGGACGGGTTTACGAGCAGTACTTC. Protein: CASSGRVYEQYF.

This clone was recorded only once. The chain uses TRBV10-3 and TRBJ2-7, with 10 positions matching TRBD2. V lost 8 bases to trimming and J lost 3 bases; unmatched junction nucleotides: 1. From germline, CDR1 is ENHRY and CDR2 SYGVKD. The CDR3 covers 12 residues. The CDR3 here is CAIGTSDYEQYF. In DNA form, the CDR3 reads TGTGCCATCGGGACTAGCGACTACGAGCAGTACTTC.

For the CDR3, the DNA is TGTGCCAGCAGTTTGACAGGAGACACTGAAGCTTTCTTT. It translates to CASSLTGDTEAFF. V gene TRBV28 combines with J gene TRBJ1-1; a possible D gene is TRBD1 (6 bases). The germline V gene has CDR1 MDHEN and CDR2 SYDVKM. This CDR3 comprises 13 residues. Trimming removed 3 bases from V and 3 bases from J, with 8 bases in between.

V usage is TRBV5-4 and J usage is TRBJ1-1; tentatively, D is TRBD1 (5 bases). Per germline, CDR1 SGHNT and CDR2 YYREEE (reference sequence). The CDR3 contains 13 residues. Trimming took off 3 bases at V and 5 bases at J, with 11 bases between the two ends. In DNA form, the CDR3 reads TGTGCCAGCAGCTCTTCCCAGGGAACTGAAGCTTTCTTT. It encodes CASSSSQGTEAFF.

This rearrangement joins TRBV9 to TRBJ1-3; tentatively, D is TRBD1 (5 bases). Germline CDR1 SGDLS, CDR2 YYNGEE. The CDR3 loop spans 14 amino acids. Trimming removed 4 bases from V and 1 base from J, with 9 bases in between. The CDR3 DNA follows: TGTGCCAGCAGCACCGGGGGGTCTGGAAACACCATATATTTT. Translation gives CASSTGGSGNTIYF.

The chain couples TRBV6-5 to TRBJ2-4, with TRBD2 as a possible D gene (5 bases). Germline lookup yields CDR1 MNHEY and CDR2 SVGAGI. With 4 bases removed from V and 0 bases from J, the gap between germline ends came to 13 bases. The CDR3 loop spans 16 amino acids. CDR3 DNA sequence: TGTGCCAGCAGTTCCGGGGTAGGATTAGCCAAAAACATTCAGTACTTC. The encoded protein is CASSSGVGLAKNIQYF.

The chain recombines TRBV28 with TRBJ1-2; D is unclear. This CDR3 comprises 15 residues. Trimming removed 8 bases from V and 6 bases from J, with 22 bases in between. The V gene's germline CDR1 is MDHEN and CDR2 SYDVKM. CDR3 loop: CASRRDAKGRNGYTF. The DNA for the CDR3 is TGTGCCAGCCGACGGGATGCCAAGGGAAGGAATGGCTACACCTTC.

The rearrangement links TRBV3-1 (or the pseudogene TRBV3-2) to TRBJ2-7, with TRBD2 matching 8 bases. The V and J ends lost 4 bases and 5 bases, in that order; junction bases with no gene match: 13. Germline V gene lookup returns CDR1 LGHDT and CDR2 YNNKEL (reference sequence). This CDR3 has 16 residues. CDR3 sequence: CASSLALSGARNEQYF. The CDR3 bases are TGTGCCAGCAGCCTGGCCCTTAGCGGGGCTCGTAACGAGCAGTACTTC.

This clone was seen a single time. V is TRBV13 and J is TRBJ1-4; D is possibly TRBD1 (5 bases). Germline loops: CDR1 PRHDT, CDR2 FYEKMQ (reference sequence). V lost 5 bases and J 7 bases, leaving 17 bases between the germline ends. This CDR3 is 15 amino acids long. CDR3 in amino acids: CASSATGGDLEKLFF. CDR3 DNA sequence: TGTGCCAGCAGCGCCACCGGGGGTGATCTTGAAAAACTGTTTTTT.

The V call is TRBV7-8, the J call TRBJ2-7, with D tentatively TRBD2 (6 bases). The CDR3 length is 14 residues. V dropped 1 base and J dropped 4 bases, with 11 bases sitting between them. Per the germline V gene, CDR1 is SGHVS and CDR2 is FQNEAQ. The chain's CDR3 is CASSLVGGIYEQYF. DNA of the CDR3: TGTGCCAGCAGCTTAGTCGGCGGGATATACGAGCAGTACTTC.

The chain combines TRBV5-4 with TRBJ2-2; the D gene is possibly TRBD2 (5 bases). The ends were cut back, 1 base at V and 5 bases at J, with 12 bases in the middle. Germline-derived CDR1 and CDR2 are SGHNT and YYREEE (reference sequence). The CDR3 runs 15 residues. The CDR3 spells CASSLSGAGTGELFF. The CDR3 nucleotides are TGTGCCAGCAGCTTGAGCGGAGCCGGGACCGGGGAGCTGTTTTTT. Supplemented by reference TRBV5-4 and TRBJ2-2, the full variable domain reads ETGVTQSPTHLIKTRGQQVTLRCSSQSGHNTVSWYQQALGQGPQFIFQYYREEENGRGNFPPRFSGLQFPNYSSELNVNALELDDSALYLCASSLSGAGTGELFFGEGSRLTVL.

J is TRBJ1-4 and V is TRBV5-6; maybe TRBD1 (6 bases). The CDR3 spans 15 residues. Trimming took off 5 bases at V and 0 bases at J, with 11 bases between the two ends. Germline CDR1 reads SGHDT; CDR2 reads YYEEEE. CDR3 amino acids: CASRRGQTTNEKLFF. The CDR3 DNA is TGTGCCAGCAGGCGTGGACAGACAACTAATGAAAAACTGTTTTTT.

This chain links TRBV23-1 with TRBJ2-7; tentatively, D is TRBD1 (5 bases). TRBV23-1 is annotated as an ORF whose role is uncertain. The CDR3 covers 13 residues. Trimming pared 6 bases from V and 3 bases from J, leaving 12 bases between. The CDR3 DNA is TGCGCCAGCAGCCCGACAGATAACTACGAGCAGTACTTC. Its protein is CASSPTDNYEQYF.

This chain connects TRBV2 to TRBJ2-7, with 9 bases aligning to TRBD1. This CDR3 is built from 14 residues. Germline CDR1 reads SNHLY; CDR2 reads FYNNEI. The J segment lost 5 bases and the V segment lost 4 bases, leaving 6 bases of the junction unmatched. The CDR3, as DNA: TGTGCCAGCAGTGGGAGGACAGGGGTACACGAGCAGTACTTC. Protein sequence: CASSGRTGVHEQYF. The full variable domain, its missing parts supplied by reference TRBV2 and TRBJ2-7, is EPEVTQTPSHQVTQMGQEVILRCVPISNHLYFYWYRQILGQKVEFLVSFYNNEISEKSEIFDDQFSVERPDGSNFTLKIRSTKLEDSAMYFCASSGRTGVHEQYFGPGTRLTVT.

The chain has TRBV5-1 and TRBJ2-7; 8 nucleotides match TRBD1. CDR3 size: 16 residues. With V trimmed by 0 bases and J by 0 bases, 5 bases remained unmatched. The germline V gene encodes CDR1 SGHRS and CDR2 YFSETQ. CDR3 residues: CASSLGTGSNSYEQYF. As DNA, the CDR3 is TGCGCCAGCAGCTTGGGGACAGGGTCTAACTCCTACGAGCAGTACTTC.

CDR3: CASSRPTLQEQYF. The CDR3, as DNA: TGTGCCAGCAGTCGCCCAACCTTACAGGAGCAGTACTTC. The chain combines TRBV28 with TRBJ2-7; D is unclear. V dropped 5 bases and J dropped 7 bases, with 15 bases sitting between them. The CDR3 is made up of 13 amino acids. Germline V lookup: CDR1 MDHEN, CDR2 SYDVKM.

V and J are TRBV20-1 and TRBJ1-6; D unresolved. The CDR3 spans 15 residues. Trimming cost V 3 bases and J 8 bases, with 17 bases left between them. Germline CDR1 is DFQATT and CDR2 is SNEGSKA (reference sequence). The CDR3 loop reads CSASIAMARDSPLHF. CDR3 in DNA: TGCAGTGCTAGTATAGCGATGGCCCGTGATTCACCCCTCCACTTT.